The 25 T cell receptor beta chains listed next were all sequenced from one sample in a study of blood T cell repertoires in COVID-19. Repertoires were generated with immunoSEQ multiplex PCR, while TCRdb's copy carries only in-frame clones and drops some. Here the sample spans 100,000 to 150,000 clones, about four fifths being singletons. Sequencing used peripheral blood. The receptors shown here come from a man in his forties with active or convalescent COVID-19.

This chain uses TRBV6-1 with TRBJ1-5; D unclear. Trimming cost V 2 bases and J 5 bases, with 7 bases left between them. The length of the CDR3 is 13 residues. CDR1 MNHNS and CDR2 SASEGT come from the germline V gene. The CDR3 region has the DNA TGTGCCAGCAGTGAACGGGGAGATCAGCCCCAGCATTTT. Translated, it gives CASSERGDQPQHF.

This chain connects TRBV30 to TRBJ2-3; D perhaps matches TRBD2 (6 bases). CDR1 GTSNPN and CDR2 SVGIG come from the germline V gene (reference sequence). Trimming removed 3 bases from V and 0 bases from J, with 10 bases in between. The CDR3 loop spans 14 amino acids. CDR3 in amino acids: CAWRAGTSTDTQYF. As DNA, the CDR3 is TGTGCCTGGAGGGCGGGAACTAGCACAGATACGCAGTATTTT.

This chain joins TRBV30 and TRBJ1-3; no definite D call. Germline V CDR1 and CDR2: GTSNPN, SVGIG (reference sequence). The CDR3 covers 15 residues. Between the trimmed V and J ends, which lost 1 base and 0 bases, there was a span of 10 bases. The CDR3 loop is CAWSADMSSGNTIYF. The CDR3 coding sequence is TGTGCCTGGAGTGCCGACATGAGCTCTGGAAACACCATATATTTT.

V is TRBV11-2 and J is TRBJ2-1, with 15 nucleotides matching TRBD2. Germline V gene sequence: CDR1 SGHAT, CDR2 FQNNGV. V gave up 5 bases and J gave up 7 bases; unmatched junction bases: 0. CDR3 length: 14 amino acids. The CDR3 reads CASSGTSGGNEQFF. The CDR3, as DNA: TGTGCCAGCAGCGGGACTAGCGGGGGGAATGAGCAGTTCTTC.

This chain connects TRBV6-6 to TRBJ2-2, with 13 bases matching TRBD2. Germline CDR1 and CDR2: MNHNY and SVGAGI (reference sequence). This CDR3 has 15 amino acids. V gave up 5 bases and J gave up 6 bases; unmatched junction bases: 3. The DNA of the CDR3 is TGTGCCAGCAGTCTACTAGCGGGGGGGCCCGGGGAGCTGTTTTTT. Its protein product is CASSLLAGGPGELFF.

The V call is TRBV4-2, the J call TRBJ1-2; TRBD1 matches at 8 bases. CDR3 size: 14 residues. Looked up from germline, CDR1 is LGHNA and CDR2 is YNFKEQ. The V and J ends lost 1 base and 3 bases, in that order; junction bases with no gene match: 1. CDR3 sequence (DNA): TGTGCCAGCAGCCAAGGGACAGGGTACTATGGCTACACCTTC. It translates to CASSQGTGYYGYTF.

The rearrangement joins TRBV30 to TRBJ2-3; 9 bases are shared with TRBD1. The V gene's germline CDR1 is GTSNPN and CDR2 SVGIG (reference sequence). V trimming: 5 bases; J trimming: 6 bases; junction bases outside the gene matches: 12. This CDR3 has 15 amino acids. This CDR3 reads CAWAQGDRDFDTQYF. The CDR3 nucleotides are TGTGCCTGGGCCCAGGGGGACAGGGATTTTGATACGCAGTATTTT. Supplemented by reference TRBV30 and TRBJ2-3, the full variable domain reads SQTIHQWPATLVQPVGSPLSLECTVEGTSNPNLYWYRQAAGRGLQLLFYSVGIGQISSEVPQNLSASRPQDRQFILSSKKLLLSDSGFYLCAWAQGDRDFDTQYFGPGTRLTVL.

The DNA of the CDR3 is TGTGCCAGCAGCGTATTTTCAGGGGGTACTAACTATGGCTACACCTTC. Translation: CASSVFSGGTNYGYTF. V usage is TRBV9 and J usage is TRBJ1-2; the match to TRBD1 covers 7 bases. J gave up 0 bases and V 1 base, and 6 bases lay outside the gene matches. The V gene's germline CDR1 is SGDLS and CDR2 YYNGEE. This CDR3 has 16 residues.

The chain recombines TRBV28 with TRBJ2-1; 7 bases are shared with TRBD2. Per the germline V gene, CDR1 is MDHEN and CDR2 is SYDVKM. The CDR3 length is 16 residues. V trimming: 5 bases; J trimming: 1 base; junction bases outside the gene matches: 8. The CDR3 nucleotides are TGTGCCAGCAGTCGGAGCGGGGACGGGTCCTACAATGAGCAGTTCTTC. Its protein is CASSRSGDGSYNEQFF.

V gene TRBV12-3 or TRBV12-4 combines with J gene TRBJ1-2; no clear D gene. With 2 bases removed from V and 5 bases from J, the gap between germline ends came to 9 bases. The CDR3 length is 13 residues. The CDR3, as DNA: TGTGCCAGCAGTTTATCGAGGGTTTATGGCTACACCTTC. Translation: CASSLSRVYGYTF.

The V and J genes are TRBV7-9 and TRBJ2-7; 9 bases match TRBD1. V shed 5 bases, J shed 6 bases, and the junction held 5 bases outside the gene matches. The germline V gene encodes CDR1 SEHNR and CDR2 FQNEAQ (reference sequence). The CDR3 is made up of 13 amino acids. The CDR3 is CASSTGQGREQYF. The CDR3 nucleotides are TGTGCCAGCAGCACGGGACAGGGCCGCGAGCAGTACTTC.

The CDR3 region has the DNA TGTGCCAGCAGTGTACAGGGGAACACTGAAGCTTTCTTT. It translates to CASSVQGNTEAFF. This rearrangement joins TRBV25-1 to TRBJ1-1; tentative D call: TRBD1 (6 bases). The CDR3 is 13 amino acids. Germline values: CDR1 MGHDK, CDR2 SYGVNS. V was cut by 4 bases and J by 1 base, with 7 bases left in between.

This clone was counted only a few times. This chain uses TRBV5-1 with TRBJ1-3; 7 bases match TRBD1. V lost 4 bases to trimming and J lost 2 bases; unmatched junction nucleotides: 6. This CDR3 is 15 amino acids long. From germline, CDR1 is SGHRS and CDR2 YFSETQ. CDR3 nucleotide sequence: TGCGCCAGCAGCCGGGGGACAGTGACTGGAAACACCATATATTTT. It codes for CASSRGTVTGNTIYF.

This clone has only one observation. The chain couples TRBV4-1 to TRBJ2-3; 7 bases agree with TRBD2. The CDR3 sequence is 14 residues long. Trimming removed 5 bases from V and 4 bases from J; junction bases left unmatched: 6. The germline CDR1 and CDR2 sequences are MGHRA and YSYEKL. The CDR3 DNA reads TGCGCCAGCAGCTCGGCGGGGGTGGCAGATACGCAGTATTTT. Amino acids: CASSSAGVADTQYF.

A word on this clone: The same CDR3 can be traced to other DNA sequences in this sample. V usage is TRBV6-5 and J usage is TRBJ1-1, with a weak D call TRBD1 (6 bases). The CDR3 spans 11 residues. The V end lost 8 bases, the J end lost 5 bases, and 9 bases lay between the germline ends. The V gene's germline CDR1 is MNHEY and CDR2 SVGAGI. The CDR3 loop reads CASGRGTEAFF. In DNA form, the CDR3 reads TGTGCCAGCGGTAGGGGGACTGAAGCTTTCTTT.

The V gene is TRBV7-2, the J gene TRBJ1-1, with TRBD1 matching 7 bases. The V segment lost 6 bases and the J segment 4 bases; nucleotides outside the gene matches: 14. The CDR3 spans 16 residues. CDR1 SGHTA and CDR2 FQGNSA come from the germline V gene. CDR3 DNA sequence: TGTGCCAGCAGATTCGGACAGGACAGACGGAGCACTGAAGCTTTCTTT. Translation: CASRFGQDRRSTEAFF.

V usage is TRBV7-9 and J usage is TRBJ1-1; tentative D call: TRBD1 (5 bases). Trimming cost V 4 bases and J 0 bases, with 9 bases left between them. The germline CDR1 and CDR2 sequences are SEHNR and FQNEAQ (reference sequence). CDR3 length: 14 amino acids. CDR3 protein: CASSSRTLNTEAFF. For the CDR3, the DNA is TGTGCCAGCAGCTCCCGGACACTGAACACTGAAGCTTTCTTT. The whole variable domain, filled in from reference TRBV7-9 and TRBJ1-1, reads DTGVSQNPRHKITKRGQNVTFRCDPISEHNRLYWYRQTLGQGPEFLTYFQNEAQLEKSRLLSDRFSAERPKGSFSTLEIQRTEQGDSAMYLCASSSRTLNTEAFFGQGTRLTVV.

V is TRBV19 and J is TRBJ1-5, with 7 positions matching TRBD1. CDR3 size: 14 residues. Trimming cost V 5 bases and J 5 bases; bases outside gene matches: 6. The germline CDR1 and CDR2 sequences are LNHDA and SQIVND (reference sequence). CDR3 nucleotides: TGTGCCAGTAGTCCGACGACAGGGCATCAGCCCCAGCATTTT. The encoded protein is CASSPTTGHQPQHF.

The rearrangement links TRBV6-5 to TRBJ1-2, with D perhaps TRBD1 (5 bases). V lost 7 bases and J lost 2, with 14 bases in between. The germline V gene encodes CDR1 MNHEY and CDR2 SVGAGI. The CDR3 loop spans 14 amino acids. CDR3 nucleotides: TGTGCCAGCACCCGGAGACAGTCGAACTATGGCTACACCTTC. Its translation: CASTRRQSNYGYTF.

J is TRBJ1-3 and V is TRBV11-1; perhaps TRBD1 as D (5 bases). Deletions cut 2 bases from V and 6 bases from J, with 11 bases between. CDR1 is SGHAT and CDR2 is FQDESV in the germline V gene (reference sequence). The CDR3 covers 14 residues. The CDR3 bases are TGTGCCAGCAGCTTACTGCGGGGGTCAAACACCATATATTTT. Protein: CASSLLRGSNTIYF.

This chain links TRBV4-1 with TRBJ2-4; TRBD2 is a possible D gene (5 bases). Germline-derived CDR1 and CDR2 are MGHRA and YSYEKL. V was clipped by 0 bases and J by 0 bases, with 24 bases between them. The CDR3 totals 21 residues. CDR3 sequence: CASSQDTTTTRGNLAKNIQYF. As DNA, the CDR3 is TGCGCCAGCAGCCAAGATACAACCACGACACGGGGTAACCTAGCCAAAAACATTCAGTACTTC.

The V gene is TRBV29-1, the J gene TRBJ2-7, with 7 nucleotides matching TRBD1. The CDR3 runs 14 residues. The J segment lost 3 bases and the V segment lost 5 bases, leaving 10 bases of the junction unmatched. Germline CDR1 and CDR2: SQVTM and ANQGSEA. The CDR3 bases are TGCAGCGTTCAATTACACAGGGGTAGCTACGAGCAGTACTTC. Translating gives CSVQLHRGSYEQYF.

V is TRBV5-4 and J is TRBJ1-1; D not certain. Germline V gene lookup returns CDR1 SGHNT and CDR2 YYREEE (reference sequence). Trimming removed 1 base at V and 4 bases at J, with 14 bases between. CDR3 length: 15 amino acids. DNA for the CDR3: TGTGCCAGCAGCTTGAGTGGCAGGTCCCTCACTGAAGCTTTCTTT. Its protein product is CASSLSGRSLTEAFF.

This clone was observed a single time. The chain joins TRBV6-2 or TRBV6-3 to TRBJ1-1, with 7 bases matching TRBD1. Germline V gene sequence: CDR1 MNHEY, CDR2 SVGEGT. CDR3 length: 17 amino acids. Trimming at V came to 5 bases and at J to 1 base, leaving 13 bases not matched to a gene. The CDR3 sequence is CASSSPPTGQWNTEAFF. Written as DNA, the CDR3 is TGTGCCAGCAGTAGCCCGCCGACAGGGCAGTGGAACACTGAAGCTTTCTTT.

This chain uses TRBV29-1 with TRBJ2-7; weak D call: TRBD2 (5 bases). This CDR3 spans 14 amino acids. Between the trimmed V and J ends, which lost 3 bases and 2 bases, there was a span of 14 bases. Germline CDR1 SQVTM, CDR2 ANQGSEA. CDR3 DNA: TGCAGCGTTGAGACTGCAGGAGGAACCTACGAGCAGTACTTC. Its translation: CSVETAGGTYEQYF.